This TCR beta chain was retrieved from a study of blood T cell repertoires in COVID-19. Study as a whole: Italy, Spain and the United States were the sources of the convalescent and acute COVID-19 samples.

This clone was recorded only once. The data were produced by immunoSEQ multiplex PCR, yet TCRdb's version contains in-frame clones alone and is incomplete. The sample records under 60,000 clones, roughly 80% being singletons. The CDR3 has 13 residues. Germline values: CDR1 SSHAT, CDR2 FNYEAQ (reference sequence). The germline V and J ends were trimmed by 5 bases and 4 bases, with 10 bases remaining between them. The chain has TRBV7-7 and TRBJ2-3; D remains unclear. Sequencing was performed on peripheral blood. This clonotype was obtained from a human donor in a cohort sampled during active COVID-19. For the CDR3, the DNA is TGTGCCAGCAGCCCCTTGACACCAGATACGCAGTATTTT. Protein product: CASSPLTPDTQYF.